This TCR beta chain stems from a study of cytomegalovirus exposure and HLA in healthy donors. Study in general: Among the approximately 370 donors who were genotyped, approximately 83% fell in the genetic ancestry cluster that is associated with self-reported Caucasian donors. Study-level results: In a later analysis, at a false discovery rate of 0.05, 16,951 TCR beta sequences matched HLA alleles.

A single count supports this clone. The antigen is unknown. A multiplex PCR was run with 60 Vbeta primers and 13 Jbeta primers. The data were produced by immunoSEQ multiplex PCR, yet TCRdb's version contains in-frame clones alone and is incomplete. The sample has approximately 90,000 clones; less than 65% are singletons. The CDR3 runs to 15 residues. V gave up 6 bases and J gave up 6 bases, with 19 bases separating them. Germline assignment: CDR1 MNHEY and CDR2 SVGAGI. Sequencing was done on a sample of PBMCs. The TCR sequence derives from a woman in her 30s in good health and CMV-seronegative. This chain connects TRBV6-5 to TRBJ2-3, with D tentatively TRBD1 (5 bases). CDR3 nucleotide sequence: TGTGCCAGCAGGGCGATCCAGGGTTCCGGGGATACGCAGTATTTT. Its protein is CASRAIQGSGDTQYF.